This TCR beta chain was sequenced in a study of blood T cell repertoires in COVID-19. V was trimmed by 3 bases and J by 4 bases, leaving 15 bases between them. Germline V CDR1 and CDR2: DFQATT, SNEGSKA (reference sequence). The CDR3 extends over 14 amino acids. Sequencing used immunoSEQ multiplex PCR; TCRdb keeps in-frame clones, though not all of them. The sample comprises 250,000 to 300,000 clones, about 90% of which are singletons, and under 2.5% rests with the top ten. This chain links TRBV20-1 with TRBJ1-1; a weak D match, TRBD1 (5 bases). The receptor's source is a woman in her fifties or sixties with COVID-19, enrolled during active disease. The sequenced sample consisted of peripheral blood. This CDR3 reads CSASDSRRVTEAFF. The CDR3, as DNA: TGCAGTGCTAGTGACAGCCGGCGGGTCACTGAAGCTTTCTTT.